The clone carrying this T cell receptor (beta chain) was counted only a few times. A single record per CDR3 protein comes from TCRdb applying MiXCR to the reads. The sample holds about 16,000 distinct CDR3 sequences, around 30% seen once. CDR1 LGHNA and CDR2 YSLEER come from the germline V gene. The CDR3 loop spans 16 amino acids. Input material: blood. The TCR sequence derives from a human donor. The rearrangement uses TRBV4-3 and TRBJ1-4; D is perhaps TRBD2 (5 bases). The J call may not be correct, given that the DNA end is closer to TRBJ2-2. CDR3 sequence reads: CASSQDPRVPTGELFF. DNA for the CDR3: TGCGCCAGCAGCCAAGACCCGAGGGTCCCCACCGGGGAGCTGTTTTTT.